The 20 T cell receptor beta chains presented below share a single source sample, sequenced in a study of cytomegalovirus exposure and HLA in healthy donors. With 60 Vbeta and 13 Jbeta primers, the PCR was carried out. Only in-frame clones appear in the TCRdb table, and some are missing; sequencing was by immunoSEQ multiplex PCR. The table records 150,000 to 200,000 clones, 70% to 80% of them present only once. Sequenced input: PBMCs. All receptors derive from a male donor in good health and CMV-seropositive.

The gene calls are TRBV6-5 and TRBJ1-6; 11 bases match TRBD1. The CDR3 runs to 13 residues. CDR1 MNHEY and CDR2 SVGAGI come from the germline V gene. The V gene end was trimmed by 6 bases and the J gene end by 14 bases; junction bases not matched to a gene: 6. The CDR3 region is CASRSGTGGSLHF. The DNA for the CDR3 is TGTGCCAGCAGATCCGGGACAGGGGGTTCCCTCCACTTT.

The chain couples TRBV7-9 to TRBJ2-7; TRBD2 aligns across 10 bases. From germline, CDR1 is SEHNR and CDR2 FQNEAQ (reference sequence). There are 15 residues in the CDR3. Trimming cost V 7 bases and J 2 bases; bases outside gene matches: 8. CDR3: CASTISGRTTYEQYF. The CDR3 region has the DNA TGTGCCAGCACCATTAGCGGGAGGACCACCTACGAGCAGTACTTC. Full variable domain (rest looked up from reference TRBV7-9 and TRBJ2-7): DTGVSQNPRHKITKRGQNVTFRCDPISEHNRLYWYRQTLGQGPEFLTYFQNEAQLEKSRLLSDRFSAERPKGSFSTLEIQRTEQGDSAMYLCASTISGRTTYEQYFGPGTRLTVT.

The CDR3 spells CASSGGGTRAYEQYF. The CDR3 DNA reads as TGTGCCAGCAGCGGCGGGGGGACGCGGGCCTACGAGCAGTACTTC. The chain carries TRBV6-5 and TRBJ2-7, with 8 positions matching TRBD2. The CDR3 sequence is 15 residues long. Germline values: CDR1 MNHEY, CDR2 SVGAGI. Trimming removed 6 bases from V and 2 bases from J; junction bases left unmatched: 9.

The chain uses TRBV7-3 and TRBJ2-3, with 7 bases identical to TRBD2. Germline V gene lookup returns CDR1 SGHTA and CDR2 FQGTGA. CDR3 length equals 17 residues. V was clipped by 2 bases and J by 4 bases; unmatched bases: 12. The CDR3 nucleotides read TGTGCCAGCAGCTTATGGTCCATAGCGGGCGGTTCAGATACGCAGTATTTT. Amino acid sequence: CASSLWSIAGGSDTQYF.

This clone was seen a single time. V and J are TRBV14 and TRBJ1-2; D might be TRBD1 (5 bases). This CDR3 spans 16 amino acids. Germline V gives CDR1 SGHDN, CDR2 FVKESK. With 0 bases removed from V and 5 bases from J, the gap between germline ends came to 16 bases. CDR3 sequence (DNA): TGTGCCAGCAGCCAAGAAGGAGTTAGGGCAGGGTATGGCTACACCTTC. Protein sequence: CASSQEGVRAGYGYTF.

This chain uses TRBV5-1 with TRBJ2-5; 7 nucleotides align to TRBD1. Trimming at V came to 7 bases and at J to 2 bases, leaving 8 bases not matched to a gene. Germline CDR1 SGHRS, CDR2 YFSETQ. The CDR3 sequence is 14 residues long. CDR3 DNA: TGCGCCAGCGGAACAGGGGACAGACAAGAGACCCAGTACTTC. It codes for CASGTGDRQETQYF.

This clone was counted once. V usage is TRBV5-1 and J usage is TRBJ1-3; D is unclear. Germline values: CDR1 SGHRS, CDR2 YFSETQ. The CDR3 loop spans 15 amino acids. The germline V and J ends were trimmed by 2 bases and 0 bases, with 9 bases remaining between them. DNA for the CDR3: TGCGCCAGCAGCTTCTCCGGGGACTCTGGAAACACCATATATTTT. Translated, it gives CASSFSGDSGNTIYF. The full variable domain, in which reference TRBV5-1 and TRBJ1-3 provide the parts outside the CDR3, is KAGVTQTPRYLIKTRGQQVTLSCSPISGHRSVSWYQQTPGQGLQFLFEYFSETQRNKGNFPGRFSGRQFSNSRSEMNVSTLELGDSALYLCASSFSGDSGNTIYFGEGSWLTVV.

The chain couples TRBV19 to TRBJ1-2, with D possibly TRBD1 on 6 matching bases. Germline V gene sequence: CDR1 LNHDA, CDR2 SQIVND (reference sequence). This CDR3 region has 14 residues. Deletions cut 2 bases from V and 6 bases from J, with 13 bases between. As DNA, the CDR3 is TGTGCCAGTAGTATACCGGACAGCTTTAATGGCTACACCTTC. Protein sequence: CASSIPDSFNGYTF.

CDR3 sequence (DNA): TGTGCCAGCAGTTCACAGACCGGGTCCCGAGGGAACGAGCAGTACTTC. This sequence encodes CASSSQTGSRGNEQYF. The chain employs TRBV28 and TRBJ2-7; D perhaps matches TRBD2 (5 bases). In germline, CDR1 is MDHEN, CDR2 SYDVKM. CDR3 size: 16 residues. V lost 4 bases, J lost 5 bases, and 21 bases lay in between.

This rearrangement joins TRBV6-5 to TRBJ1-2; 9 nucleotides align to TRBD1. V lost 4 bases, J lost 7 bases, and 4 bases stayed unmatched. Germline V lookup: CDR1 MNHEY, CDR2 SVGAGI. The CDR3 spans 13 residues. As DNA, the CDR3 is TGTGCCAGCAGTTTGGGACAGGGTCGTGGCTACACCTTC. Protein sequence: CASSLGQGRGYTF.

The sample holds one count of this clone. V gene TRBV5-4 combines with J gene TRBJ2-1, with 10 nucleotides matching TRBD1. J gave up 3 bases and V 3 bases, and 12 bases lay outside the gene matches. Germline lookup yields CDR1 SGHNT and CDR2 YYREEE (reference sequence). CDR3 length: 18 residues. The CDR3 region has the DNA TGTGCCAGCAGCTCCAGGGGCCGACAGGGGGCTATCTACAATGAGCAGTTCTTC. Residues: CASSSRGRQGAIYNEQFF.

Remarks on this clone: Other DNA sequences in the sample encode the same CDR3. The chain employs TRBV5-1 and TRBJ2-2; no reliable D call. The CDR3 extends over 13 amino acids. Germline CDR1 SGHRS, CDR2 YFSETQ. V gave up 1 base and J gave up 1 base, with 2 bases separating them. In nucleotides, the CDR3 is TGCGCCAGCAGCTTGCAGAACACCGGGGAGCTGTTTTTT. It codes for CASSLQNTGELFF.

The chain couples TRBV9 to TRBJ1-4; D not certain. V was shortened by 1 base and J by 2 bases, with 9 bases between the two germline ends. CDR1 SGDLS and CDR2 YYNGEE come from the germline V gene. The CDR3 is 15 amino acids. The CDR3 sequence is CASSVSGDTNEKLFF. The CDR3, as DNA: TGTGCCAGCAGCGTATCCGGGGATACTAATGAAAAACTGTTTTTT.

V gene TRBV7-6 combines with J gene TRBJ2-1; D remains ambiguous. The germline V and J ends were trimmed by 2 bases and 6 bases, with 11 bases remaining between them. The CDR3 has 14 amino acids. Per the germline V gene, CDR1 is SGHVS and CDR2 is FNYEAQ. In DNA form, the CDR3 reads TGTGCCAGCAGCTTAACGATTAACGGCAATGAGCAGTTCTTC. This sequence encodes CASSLTINGNEQFF.

The chain has TRBV9 and TRBJ1-2; 9 bases match TRBD1. This CDR3 is built from 12 residues. CDR1 is SGDLS and CDR2 is YYNGEE in the germline V gene. Trimming removed 4 bases from V and 12 bases from J; junction bases left unmatched: 7. This CDR3 is CASSSGTGSNTF. CDR3 bases: TGTGCCAGCAGCTCCGGGACAGGGTCAAACACCTTC.

The V call is TRBV19, the J call TRBJ2-7; a weak D match, TRBD2 (5 bases). From germline, CDR1 is LNHDA and CDR2 SQIVND (reference sequence). The germline V and J ends were trimmed by 7 bases and 1 base, with 17 bases remaining between them. This CDR3 contains 15 residues. CDR3 sequence (DNA): TGTGCCAGTACCCCTGCGCTAGCCCTTTCCTACGAGCAGTACTTC. This sequence encodes CASTPALALSYEQYF.

The chain has TRBV7-3 and TRBJ1-2; 9 nucleotides agree with TRBD1. The CDR3 loop spans 14 amino acids. The V and J ends lost 5 bases and 7 bases, in that order; junction bases with no gene match: 8. Germline V gene sequence: CDR1 SGHTA, CDR2 FQGTGA. CDR3 in DNA: TGTGCCAGCAGCCTACAGGGGGCGTCAGGTGGCTACACCTTC. It encodes CASSLQGASGGYTF.

This clone came up a few times. The chain links TRBV28 to TRBJ1-1, with D possibly TRBD1 on 6 matching bases. The CDR3 is 16 amino acids. Germline CDR1 is MDHEN and CDR2 is SYDVKM. Trimming cost V 3 bases and J 0 bases, with 14 bases left between them. DNA of the CDR3: TGTGCCAGCAGTTTTTGGAACAGGGCGATGAACACTGAAGCTTTCTTT. This translates into CASSFWNRAMNTEAFF.

The V and J genes are TRBV7-2 and TRBJ1-6; D remains ambiguous. The CDR3 covers 12 residues. Looked up from germline, CDR1 is SGHTA and CDR2 is FQGNSA. Trimming took 5 bases from V and 14 from J, leaving 13 bases between them. CDR3 coding DNA: TGTGCCAGCAGCGAACGCAGGCTTTCCCTCCACTTT. It is translated as CASSERRLSLHF. The full variable domain, in which reference TRBV7-2 and TRBJ1-6 provide the parts outside the CDR3, is GAGVSQSPSNKVTEKGKDVELRCDPISGHTALYWYRQSLGQGLEFLIYFQGNSAPDKSGLPSDRFSAERTGGSVSTLTIQRTQQEDSAVYLCASSERRLSLHFGNGTRLTVT.

The chain joins TRBV28 to TRBJ1-4; D is undetermined. V lost 2 bases to trimming and J lost 6 bases, with 4 bases between them. Per the germline V gene, CDR1 is MDHEN and CDR2 is SYDVKM. The CDR3 covers 12 residues. As DNA, the CDR3 is TGTGCCAGCAGTTTACGGGATGAAAAACTGTTTTTT. Translating it yields CASSLRDEKLFF.